Listed below are T cell receptor beta chains from one sample, sequenced in a study of blood T cell repertoires in COVID-19. The repertoire was sequenced with immunoSEQ multiplex PCR; TCRdb's copy has only in-frame clones and lacks some. The sample contains roughly 280,000 clones, approximately 89% of which appear only once. Material: PBMCs or T cells enriched from blood (not recorded which). The source of these receptors is a man in his forties who had been exposed to COVID-19. Both conserved end residues are part of each CDR3. The order of the fields is clone size, D gene, J gene, V gene, CDR3 protein, CDR3 DNA. The D gene is left open where the match is weak. A clone size is listed for some rows: how often the clone was seen (once, few, many), or a class if it is expanded.

clone size: .
D gene: TRBD1
J gene: TRBJ1-1
V gene: TRBV19
CDR3 protein: CASSVTGWGETEAFF
CDR3 DNA: TGTGCCAGTAGTGTGACAGGGTGGGGGGAAACTGAAGCTTTCTTT

clone size: .
D gene: TRBD1
J gene: TRBJ1-5
V gene: TRBV28
CDR3 protein: CASRQGAKQPQHF
CDR3 DNA: TGTGCCAGCAGACAGGGGGCGAAGCAGCCCCAGCATTTT

clone size: .
D gene: .
J gene: TRBJ1-6
V gene: TRBV25-1
CDR3 protein: CASRGQNNSPLHF
CDR3 DNA: TGTGCCAGCAGAGGACAGAATAATTCACCCCTCCACTTT

clone size: .
D gene: .
J gene: TRBJ2-7
V gene: TRBV7-9
CDR3 protein: CASSLEDSSYEQYF
CDR3 DNA: TGTGCCAGCAGCTTAGAGGACAGCTCCTACGAGCAGTACTTC

clone size: .
D gene: .
J gene: TRBJ2-5
V gene: TRBV24-1
CDR3 protein: CATSRTDLTTQYF
CDR3 DNA: TGTGCCACCAGTCGGACAGACCTCACGACCCAGTACTTC

clone size: .
D gene: .
J gene: TRBJ2-1
V gene: TRBV9
CDR3 protein: CASSVSVGVEQFF
CDR3 DNA: TGTGCCAGCAGCGTAAGCGTCGGCGTTGAGCAGTTCTTC

clone size: .
D gene: .
J gene: TRBJ1-5
V gene: TRBV24-1
CDR3 protein: CATSVGTYNQPQHF
CDR3 DNA: TGTGCCACCAGTGTGGGGACTTACAATCAGCCCCAGCATTTT

clone size: .
D gene: TRBD1
J gene: TRBJ1-1
V gene: TRBV7-3
CDR3 protein: CASSATGGEFVEAFF
CDR3 DNA: TGTGCCAGCAGCGCAACAGGGGGCGAATTTGTTGAAGCTTTCTTT

clone size: .
D gene: TRBD2
J gene: TRBJ2-2
V gene: TRBV5-6
CDR3 protein: CASSFWTSGGYTGELFF
CDR3 DNA: TGTGCCAGCAGCTTCTGGACTAGCGGGGGTTACACCGGGGAGCTGTTTTTT

clone size: .
D gene: .
J gene: TRBJ2-1
V gene: TRBV6-4
CDR3 protein: CASRPNPNEQFF
CDR3 DNA: TGTGCCAGCAGACCTAACCCCAATGAGCAGTTCTTC

clone size: once
D gene: TRBD2
J gene: TRBJ2-1
V gene: TRBV9
CDR3 protein: CASSPSTGTGTSQFF
CDR3 DNA: TGTGCCAGCAGCCCATCAACCGGGACGGGGACTAGTCAGTTCTTC

clone size: .
D gene: TRBD1
J gene: TRBJ2-1
V gene: TRBV4-1
CDR3 protein: CASSRDRVFRHEQFF
CDR3 DNA: TGCGCCAGCAGCCGGGACAGGGTATTTCGTCATGAGCAGTTCTTC

clone size: .
D gene: .
J gene: TRBJ1-2
V gene: TRBV5-1
CDR3 protein: CASSRGGANYGYTF
CDR3 DNA: TGCGCCAGCAGTAGGGGGGGAGCTAACTATGGCTACACCTTC

clone size: .
D gene: TRBD2
J gene: TRBJ2-3
V gene: TRBV7-2
CDR3 protein: CASSFRDYGDTQYF
CDR3 DNA: TGTGCCAGCAGCTTCCGGGACTATGGTGATACGCAGTATTTT

clone size: once
D gene: .
J gene: TRBJ2-6
V gene: TRBV28
CDR3 protein: CASSLSQGGSGANVLTF
CDR3 DNA: TGTGCCAGCAGTTTATCCCAGGGTGGCTCTGGGGCCAACGTCCTGACTTTC

clone size: .
D gene: TRBD2
J gene: TRBJ2-1
V gene: TRBV7-3
CDR3 protein: CASSLNRRLAGVGNEQFF
CDR3 DNA: TGTGCCAGCAGCTTAAACCGCCGACTAGCGGGAGTCGGCAATGAGCAGTTCTTC

clone size: .
D gene: .
J gene: TRBJ2-5
V gene: TRBV3-1/TRBV3-2
CDR3 protein: CASSQDTGRGETQYF
CDR3 DNA: TGTGCCAGCAGCCAAGACACAGGGCGAGGAGAGACCCAGTACTTC

clone size: .
D gene: TRBD1
J gene: TRBJ2-7
V gene: TRBV4-1
CDR3 protein: CASSPSRTGLYEQYF
CDR3 DNA: TGCGCCAGCAGTCCCTCCAGGACAGGACTCTACGAGCAGTACTTC

clone size: .
D gene: .
J gene: TRBJ1-4
V gene: TRBV7-9
CDR3 protein: CASSLFPLEKLFF
CDR3 DNA: TGTGCCAGCAGCTTATTCCCTTTAGAAAAACTGTTTTTT

clone size: few
D gene: TRBD2
J gene: TRBJ2-3
V gene: TRBV19
CDR3 protein: CASSIAPWTSGSTDTQYF
CDR3 DNA: TGTGCCAGTAGTATAGCCCCCTGGACTAGCGGGAGTACAGATACGCAGTATTTT

clone size: .
D gene: TRBD1
J gene: TRBJ1-2
V gene: TRBV29-1
CDR3 protein: CSAVTGIYYGYTF
CDR3 DNA: TGCAGCGCCGTGACAGGGATCTACTATGGCTACACCTTC

clone size: .
D gene: .
J gene: TRBJ1-2
V gene: TRBV18
CDR3 protein: CASSDEGLYGYTF
CDR3 DNA: TGTGCCAGCTCAGATGAGGGACTATATGGCTACACCTTC

clone size: once
D gene: TRBD1
J gene: TRBJ1-1
V gene: TRBV3-1/TRBV3-2
CDR3 protein: CASSPLTGSPEAFF
CDR3 DNA: TGTGCCAGCAGCCCATTGACAGGGTCCCCTGAAGCTTTCTTT

clone size: .
D gene: .
J gene: TRBJ1-3
V gene: TRBV4-3
CDR3 protein: CASSQEAGAGGNTIYF
CDR3 DNA: TGCGCCAGCAGCCAAGAGGCGGGGGCAGGTGGAAACACCATATATTTT

clone size: .
D gene: TRBD1
J gene: TRBJ1-1
V gene: TRBV12-3/TRBV12-4
CDR3 protein: CASSFDRAAFF
CDR3 DNA: TGTGCCAGCAGTTTTGACAGGGCAGCTTTCTTT

clone size: .
D gene: TRBD2
J gene: TRBJ2-1
V gene: TRBV29-1
CDR3 protein: CSVVSASGSSYNEQFF
CDR3 DNA: TGCAGCGTCGTATCAGCAAGCGGGAGCTCCTACAATGAGCAGTTCTTC

clone size: .
D gene: .
J gene: TRBJ1-1
V gene: TRBV12-2
CDR3 protein: CASRSITGENTEAFF
CDR3 DNA: TGTGCAAGTCGCTCTATCACAGGGGAGAACACTGAAGCTTTCTTT

clone size: .
D gene: TRBD1
J gene: TRBJ1-2
V gene: TRBV28
CDR3 protein: CASSLYKGAGGYTF
CDR3 DNA: TGTGCCAGCAGTTTATATAAGGGGGCGGGTGGCTACACCTTC

clone size: .
D gene: TRBD2
J gene: TRBJ2-1
V gene: TRBV27
CDR3 protein: CASTWGGRLQEQFF
CDR3 DNA: TGTGCCAGCACCTGGGGCGGGAGGCTACAAGAGCAGTTCTTC

clone size: few
D gene: TRBD2
J gene: TRBJ2-7
V gene: TRBV14
CDR3 protein: CASSQYPGLAGGPYEQYF
CDR3 DNA: TGTGCCAGCAGCCAATACCCTGGACTAGCGGGAGGGCCCTACGAGCAGTACTTC

clone size: .
D gene: .
J gene: TRBJ1-2
V gene: TRBV28
CDR3 protein: CASSPNRAGNYGYTF
CDR3 DNA: TGTGCCAGCAGTCCCAACAGGGCCGGGAACTATGGCTACACCTTC

clone size: .
D gene: .
J gene: TRBJ2-1
V gene: TRBV11-3
CDR3 protein: CASSLGGSLSPEQFF
CDR3 DNA: TGTGCCAGCAGCTTAGGAGGGTCGCTTTCTCCTGAGCAGTTCTTC

clone size: .
D gene: .
J gene: TRBJ1-1
V gene: TRBV6-1
CDR3 protein: CASSDLGQNTEAFF
CDR3 DNA: TGTGCCAGCAGTGATCTTGGGCAGAACACTGAAGCTTTCTTT

clone size: .
D gene: .
J gene: TRBJ2-7
V gene: TRBV14
CDR3 protein: CASSHLVTGEQYF
CDR3 DNA: TGTGCCAGCAGCCATCTTGTAACAGGCGAGCAGTACTTC

clone size: .
D gene: .
J gene: TRBJ2-4
V gene: TRBV29-1
CDR3 protein: CSVEQIAKNIQYF
CDR3 DNA: TGCAGCGTTGAGCAGATAGCCAAAAACATTCAGTACTTC

clone size: .
D gene: .
J gene: TRBJ1-5
V gene: TRBV15
CDR3 protein: CATSESLQPQHF
CDR3 DNA: TGTGCCACCAGCGAGTCTTTGCAGCCCCAGCATTTT

clone size: few
D gene: .
J gene: TRBJ1-5
V gene: TRBV7-9
CDR3 protein: CASGQDNQPQHF
CDR3 DNA: TGTGCCAGCGGGCAGGACAATCAGCCCCAGCATTTT

clone size: .
D gene: TRBD1
J gene: TRBJ1-4
V gene: TRBV7-2
CDR3 protein: CASSSQGAANEKLFF
CDR3 DNA: TGTGCCAGCAGCTCACAGGGGGCTGCTAATGAAAAACTGTTTTTT

clone size: .
D gene: .
J gene: TRBJ2-3
V gene: TRBV7-9
CDR3 protein: CASSLEAGTDTQYF
CDR3 DNA: TGTGCCAGCAGCTTAGAGGCGGGAACAGATACGCAGTATTTT

clone size: once
D gene: .
J gene: TRBJ1-2
V gene: TRBV9
CDR3 protein: CASSDPTTRSGDYGYTF
CDR3 DNA: TGTGCCAGCAGCGACCCCACAACTAGGTCCGGAGACTATGGCTACACCTTC

clone size: few
D gene: TRBD1
J gene: TRBJ1-2
V gene: TRBV15
CDR3 protein: CATSRPQGADYGYTF
CDR3 DNA: TGTGCCACCAGCAGACCACAGGGGGCGGACTATGGCTACACCTTC

clone size: .
D gene: .
J gene: TRBJ1-2
V gene: TRBV6-5
CDR3 protein: CASSYAGGGGYTF
CDR3 DNA: TGTGCCAGCAGTTACGCAGGAGGAGGTGGCTACACCTTC

clone size: .
D gene: .
J gene: TRBJ2-7
V gene: TRBV7-9
CDR3 protein: CASSLYSNEQYF
CDR3 DNA: TGTGCCAGCAGCTTGTACAGTAACGAGCAGTACTTC

clone size: .
D gene: .
J gene: TRBJ2-7
V gene: TRBV3-1/TRBV3-2
CDR3 protein: CASSQAVGSARLYF
CDR3 DNA: TGTGCCAGCAGCCAAGCAGTAGGTTCGGCGAGGTTGTACTTC

clone size: .
D gene: TRBD2
J gene: TRBJ2-5
V gene: TRBV4-2
CDR3 protein: CASSQAGEETQYF
CDR3 DNA: TGTGCCAGCAGCCAGGCGGGAGAGGAGACCCAGTACTTC

clone size: .
D gene: .
J gene: TRBJ2-7
V gene: TRBV18
CDR3 protein: CASSQEGSYEQYF
CDR3 DNA: TGTGCCAGCTCACAGGAGGGCTCCTACGAGCAGTACTTC

clone size: .
D gene: TRBD2
J gene: TRBJ2-1
V gene: TRBV19
CDR3 protein: CASSVVAGAREQFF
CDR3 DNA: TGTGCCAGTAGTGTGGTAGCGGGAGCTCGCGAGCAGTTCTTC

clone size: .
D gene: .
J gene: TRBJ2-3
V gene: TRBV13
CDR3 protein: CASSFAKTGTTSTDTQYF
CDR3 DNA: TGTGCCAGCAGCTTCGCTAAGACAGGCACCACGAGCACAGATACGCAGTATTTT

clone size: .
D gene: .
J gene: TRBJ2-3
V gene: TRBV6-4
CDR3 protein: CASSERESDTQYF
CDR3 DNA: TGTGCCAGCAGTGAGAGGGAATCGGATACGCAGTATTTT

clone size: once
D gene: .
J gene: TRBJ1-2
V gene: TRBV28
CDR3 protein: CASSDTYGYTF
CDR3 DNA: TGTGCCAGCAGTGACACTTATGGCTACACCTTC

clone size: .
D gene: TRBD1
J gene: TRBJ1-3
V gene: TRBV18
CDR3 protein: CASSPLRDRDINTIYF
CDR3 DNA: TGTGCCAGCTCACCGCTCCGGGACAGGGACATCAACACCATATATTTT

clone size: .
D gene: TRBD2
J gene: TRBJ2-2
V gene: TRBV27
CDR3 protein: CASQPTGGWTGELFF
CDR3 DNA: TGTGCCAGCCAGCCAACGGGAGGGTGGACCGGGGAGCTGTTTTTT

clone size: .
D gene: TRBD1
J gene: TRBJ1-6
V gene: TRBV28
CDR3 protein: CASSFRDRGLSPLHF
CDR3 DNA: TGTGCCAGCAGTTTCCGGGACAGGGGGCTTTCACCCCTCCACTTT

clone size: .
D gene: TRBD1
J gene: TRBJ2-4
V gene: TRBV5-4
CDR3 protein: CASSSSGRTGGYDKNIQYF
CDR3 DNA: TGTGCCAGCAGCTCATCCGGACGAACAGGGGGCTATGACAAAAACATTCAGTACTTC

clone size: .
D gene: .
J gene: TRBJ2-1
V gene: TRBV6-2/TRBV6-3
CDR3 protein: CASSYTQVIYNEQFF
CDR3 DNA: TGTGCCAGCAGTTACACGCAGGTTATTTACAATGAGCAGTTCTTC

clone size: .
D gene: .
J gene: TRBJ1-2
V gene: TRBV6-6
CDR3 protein: CASSYEPHLLGYTF
CDR3 DNA: TGTGCCAGCAGTTACGAACCACACCTTTTAGGCTACACCTTC

clone size: .
D gene: TRBD2
J gene: TRBJ2-1
V gene: TRBV7-9
CDR3 protein: CASSLTSAGADNEQFF
CDR3 DNA: TGTGCCAGCAGCCTAACATCAGCGGGAGCAGACAATGAGCAGTTCTTC

clone size: .
D gene: TRBD2
J gene: TRBJ2-1
V gene: TRBV2
CDR3 protein: CASSPTSGSPYNEQFF
CDR3 DNA: TGTGCCAGCAGTCCTACTAGCGGGAGTCCTTACAATGAGCAGTTCTTC

clone size: .
D gene: TRBD2
J gene: TRBJ2-1
V gene: TRBV3-1/TRBV3-2
CDR3 protein: CASSHEGLALFF
CDR3 DNA: TGTGCCAGCAGCCACGAAGGACTAGCTCTGTTCTTC